This T cell receptor beta chain derives from a study of cytotoxic CD8 clonotypes in ibrutinib-treated CLL (dated by TCRdb to the early 2020s). At the level of the whole study: The cohort was composed of 10 to 11 relapsed/refractory and about 15 treatment-naive patients; IGHV unmutated status was identified in around 17 patients. Partial responses were observed in approximately 24 patients and complete responses in 2; after a median follow-up of 68 months, remission was maintained in 14 patients and progression was observed in some 12. Response samples were taken after a median of approximately 13 months on treatment, ranging from roughly 6 to 36 months. An average of around 250,000 productive templates and tens of thousands of productive rearrangements was obtained per sample. Longitudinal samples were obtainable from 26 of the 86 participants in the trial. Cryopreserved peripheral blood mononuclear cells were obtained before treatment, at response, and at either sustained remission or disease progression. Patients were still on ibrutinib when every remission and progressive disease sample was collected.

On a MiSeq, deep resolution sequencing aimed for a depth between 1 in 1 million and 1 in 200,000 T cells, with each clonotype covered 10x on average. TCR beta libraries were generated with the immunoSEQ hsTCRB Kit. As for the original processing: ImmunoSEQ Data Assistant and ImmunoSEQ Analyzer were used for data analysis, and V, D and J genes were assigned according to IMGT definitions. Clonality was computed as one minus normalized Shannon entropy of productive rearrangement frequencies, ranging from 0 to 1. Only overrepresented clonotypes making up at least 0.05% of each patient's repertoire were included in the public clonotype analysis. Repertoires from roughly 13 age-matched healthy donors in immuneACCESS were used as clonality controls. Held by TCRdb, this immuneACCESS table contains in-frame sequences only and omits some clones. Under half of the omission traces to an unresolved V gene where checked; the cause of the rest is unknown. V, J and clone size are those of that table, while D and trimming were read from the DNA. The sample table contains about 44,000 clones; only one count was recorded for roughly 76% of them. More than 10% of the sample comes from the top ten.

The time point label corresponds to: more than 10 months on ibrutinib. Around 2 micrograms of genomic DNA were extracted from cryopreserved PBMCs for TCR beta library preparation. Longitudinal blood samples from CLL patients on ibrutinib monotherapy were analyzed using high-throughput TCR beta sequencing. The patients were enrolled in a single-center, open-label phase 2 trial of ibrutinib monotherapy. V is shortened by 6 bases, J by 4 bases, and the region joining them spans 18 bases. CDR1 SQVTM and CDR2 ANQGSEA are derived from the germline V gene. The CDR3 numbers 14 residues from cysteine through phenylalanine. Only the CDR3 DNA is retained, 42 bases long and in frame from the first base. General conclusions and limits of the study: Public clonotypes were rare and either shrank or stayed stable during treatment, and the rise in clonality at ibrutinib response reflected expansion of private clonotypes. At ibrutinib response clonality went up, during sustained remission it held steady, and at progression it dropped back toward baseline. Sampling times were not matched between sustained-remission and progressing patients, and lymph node repertoires were not studied. Baseline clonality exceeded that of age-matched healthy donors and correlated strongly with circulating CD8+ T-cell counts.

This clone turned up a few times. Its recognized antigen is unknown. Base qualities are not at hand, and no much larger clone is one base apart. The V and J segments used are TRBV29-1 and TRBJ1-2; a weak D assignment points to TRBD1 (5 bases agree). The origin of this receptor is a human donor with chronic lymphocytic leukemia. The sequencing used PBMCs, collected after 12 months of ibrutinib treatment. The CDR3 region has the sequence CSVAQFEGTYGYTF. The bases read TGCAGCGTGGCCCAGTTTGAGGGGACCTATGGCTACACCTTC.